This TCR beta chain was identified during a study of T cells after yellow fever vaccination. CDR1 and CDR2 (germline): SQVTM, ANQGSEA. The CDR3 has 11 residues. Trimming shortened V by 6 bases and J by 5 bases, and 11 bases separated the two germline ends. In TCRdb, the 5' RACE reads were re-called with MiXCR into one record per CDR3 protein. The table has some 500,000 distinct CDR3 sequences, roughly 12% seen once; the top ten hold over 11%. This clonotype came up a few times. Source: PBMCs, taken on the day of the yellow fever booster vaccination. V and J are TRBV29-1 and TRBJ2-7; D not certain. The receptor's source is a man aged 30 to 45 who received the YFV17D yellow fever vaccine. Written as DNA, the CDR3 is TGCAGCGTCGCGTTGGGCGACGAGCAGTACTTC. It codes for CSVALGDEQYF.